This entry describes one T cell receptor (beta chain). Germline CDR1 SGHTA, CDR2 FQGNSA. V was pared by 5 bases and J by 2 bases, with 9 bases between. The CDR3 length is 14 residues. Measured with immunoSEQ multiplex PCR; TCRdb has only the in-frame clones, and not every one. The table includes around 110,000 clones, roughly 94% detected once. The sample originates from a study of siplizumab effects on memory and regulatory T cells. J is TRBJ2-2 and V is TRBV7-2; D is unclear. The specimen was non-Treg CD4+ T cells sorted from blood. The source of this sequence is a human donor in good health. This CDR3 is CASSLVVNTGELFF. In DNA, the CDR3 is TGTGCCAGCAGCCTAGTAGTTAACACCGGGGAGCTGTTTTTT.